The subject of this entry is one T cell receptor beta chain. The sample comes from a study of T cell changes during pregnancy in multiple sclerosis. Only in-frame clones appear in the TCRdb table, and some are missing; sequencing was by immunoSEQ multiplex PCR. This table has 57,000 or so clones, 80% to 95% appearing once. Trimming left V 7 bases short and J 7 bases short, with 16 bases between. This CDR3 has 13 amino acids. From germline, CDR1 is MNHEY and CDR2 SMNVEV (reference sequence). The sample was peripheral blood, taken after pregnancy. The V and J genes are TRBV27 and TRBJ1-2; D perhaps matches TRBD1 (6 bases). The receptor comes from a female donor in good health, enrolled as a control in a pregnancy study. The chain's CDR3 is CASTRGGEAGYTF. DNA for the CDR3: TGTGCCAGCACAAGAGGGGGTGAGGCTGGCTACACCTTC.